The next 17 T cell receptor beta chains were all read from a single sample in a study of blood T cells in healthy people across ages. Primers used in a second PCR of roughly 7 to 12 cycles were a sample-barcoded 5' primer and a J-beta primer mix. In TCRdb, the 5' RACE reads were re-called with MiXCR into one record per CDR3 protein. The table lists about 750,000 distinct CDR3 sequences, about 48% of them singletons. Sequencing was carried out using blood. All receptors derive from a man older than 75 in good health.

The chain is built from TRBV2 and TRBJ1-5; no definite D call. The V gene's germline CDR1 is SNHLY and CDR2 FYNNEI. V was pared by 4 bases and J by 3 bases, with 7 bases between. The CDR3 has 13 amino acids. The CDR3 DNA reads TGTGCCAGCAGTGTGACGTACAATCAGCCCCAGCATTTT. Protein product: CASSVTYNQPQHF.

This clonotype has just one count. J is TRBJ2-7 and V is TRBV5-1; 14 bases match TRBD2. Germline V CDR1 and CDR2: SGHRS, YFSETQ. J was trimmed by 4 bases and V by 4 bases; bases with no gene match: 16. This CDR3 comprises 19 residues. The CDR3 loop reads CASSQTGTSGRKSRYEQYF. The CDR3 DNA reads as TGCGCCAGCAGCCAAACCGGGACTAGCGGGAGAAAGTCGCGATACGAGCAGTACTTC.

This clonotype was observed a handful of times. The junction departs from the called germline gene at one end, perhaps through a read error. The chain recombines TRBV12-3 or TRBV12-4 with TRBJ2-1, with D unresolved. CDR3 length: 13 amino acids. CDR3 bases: TGTGCCAGCAGTTTTATCCTTCACAATAAGCAGTTCTTC. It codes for CASSFILHNKQFF.

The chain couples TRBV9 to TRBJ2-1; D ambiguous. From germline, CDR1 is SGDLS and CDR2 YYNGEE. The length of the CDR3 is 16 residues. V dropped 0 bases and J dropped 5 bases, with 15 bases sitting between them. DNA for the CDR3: TGTGCCAGCAGCGTAGACGAAGGTGCTTACGACAATGAGCAGTTCTTC. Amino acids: CASSVDEGAYDNEQFF. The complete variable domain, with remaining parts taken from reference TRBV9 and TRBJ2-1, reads DSGVTQTPKHLITATGQRVTLRCSPRSGDLSVYWYQQSLDQGLQFLIQYYNGEERAKGNILERFSAQQFPDLHSELNLSSLELGDSALYFCASSVDEGAYDNEQFFGPGTRLTVL.

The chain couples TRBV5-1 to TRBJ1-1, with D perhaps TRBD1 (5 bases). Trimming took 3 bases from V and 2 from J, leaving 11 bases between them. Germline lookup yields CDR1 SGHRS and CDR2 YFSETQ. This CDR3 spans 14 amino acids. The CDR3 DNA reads TGCGCCAGCAGCTACCAGGGATATAACACTGAAGCTTTCTTT. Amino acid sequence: CASSYQGYNTEAFF.

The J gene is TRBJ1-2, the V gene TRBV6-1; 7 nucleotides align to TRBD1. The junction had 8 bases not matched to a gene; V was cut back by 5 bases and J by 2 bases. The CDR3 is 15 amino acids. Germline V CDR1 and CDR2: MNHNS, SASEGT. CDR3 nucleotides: TGTGCCAGCAGTCTCAGACAGGGAACGAACTATGGCTACACCTTC. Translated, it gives CASSLRQGTNYGYTF.

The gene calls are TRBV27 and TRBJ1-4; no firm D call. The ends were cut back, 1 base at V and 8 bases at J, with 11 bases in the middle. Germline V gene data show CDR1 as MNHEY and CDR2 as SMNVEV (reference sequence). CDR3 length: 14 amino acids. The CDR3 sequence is CASSLWATGEKLFF. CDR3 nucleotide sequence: TGTGCCAGCAGTTTATGGGCCACTGGGGAAAAACTGTTTTTT. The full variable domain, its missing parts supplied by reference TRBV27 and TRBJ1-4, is EAQVTQNPRYLITVTGKKLTVTCSQNMNHEYMSWYRQDPGLGLRQIYYSMNVEVTDKGDVPEGYKVSRKEKRNFPLILESPSPNQTSLYFCASSLWATGEKLFFGSGTQLSVL.

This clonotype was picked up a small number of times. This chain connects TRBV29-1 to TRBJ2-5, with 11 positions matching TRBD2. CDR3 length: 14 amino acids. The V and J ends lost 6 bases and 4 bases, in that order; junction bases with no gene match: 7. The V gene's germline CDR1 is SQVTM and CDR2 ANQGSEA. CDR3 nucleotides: TGCAGCGTGGTGACTAGCGGGAAAGGAGAGACCCAGTACTTC. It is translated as CSVVTSGKGETQYF.

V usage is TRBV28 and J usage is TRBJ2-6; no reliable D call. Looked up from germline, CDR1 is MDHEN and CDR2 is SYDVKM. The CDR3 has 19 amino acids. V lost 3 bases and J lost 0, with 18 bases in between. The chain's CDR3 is CASSLMVGRPSSGANVLTF. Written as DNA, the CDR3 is TGTGCCAGCAGTTTGATGGTCGGACGCCCGAGCTCTGGGGCCAACGTCCTGACTTTC.

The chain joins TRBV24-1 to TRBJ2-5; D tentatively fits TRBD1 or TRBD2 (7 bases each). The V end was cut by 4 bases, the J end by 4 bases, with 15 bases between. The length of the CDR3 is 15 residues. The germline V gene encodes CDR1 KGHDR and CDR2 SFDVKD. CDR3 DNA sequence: TGTGCCACCAGTGACGGGGGACAGCGGGGAGAGACCCAGTACTTC. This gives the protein CATSDGGQRGETQYF.

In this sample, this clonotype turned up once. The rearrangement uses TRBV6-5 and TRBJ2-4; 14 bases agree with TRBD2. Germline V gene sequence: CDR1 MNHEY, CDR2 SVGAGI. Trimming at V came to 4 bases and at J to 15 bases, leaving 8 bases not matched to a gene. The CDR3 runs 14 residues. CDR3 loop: CASSSTSGGAKTYF. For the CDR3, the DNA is TGTGCCAGCAGTTCGACTAGCGGGGGGGCTAAGACGTACTTC.

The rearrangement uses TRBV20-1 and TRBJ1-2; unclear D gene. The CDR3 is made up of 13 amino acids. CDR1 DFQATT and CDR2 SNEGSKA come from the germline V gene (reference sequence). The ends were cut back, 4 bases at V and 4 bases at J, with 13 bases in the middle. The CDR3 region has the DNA TGCAGTGCTAATGGGCCGGCCCTCTATGGCTACACCTTC. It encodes CSANGPALYGYTF.

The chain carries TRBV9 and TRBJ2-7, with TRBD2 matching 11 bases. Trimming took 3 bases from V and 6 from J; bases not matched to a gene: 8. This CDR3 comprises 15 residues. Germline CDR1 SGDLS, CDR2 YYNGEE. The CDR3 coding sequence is TGTGCCAGCAGCGACTCCGGGACTAGCGGTTCCGAGCAGTACTTC. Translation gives CASSDSGTSGSEQYF.

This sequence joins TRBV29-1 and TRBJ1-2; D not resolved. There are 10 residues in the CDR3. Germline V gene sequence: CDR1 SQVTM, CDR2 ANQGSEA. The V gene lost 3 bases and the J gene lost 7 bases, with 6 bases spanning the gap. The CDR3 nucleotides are TGCAGCGTTGATGAGTCTGGCTACACCTTC. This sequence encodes CSVDESGYTF. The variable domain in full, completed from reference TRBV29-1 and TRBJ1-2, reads SAVISQKPSRDICQRGTSLTIQCQVDSQVTMMFWYRQQPGQSLTLIATANQGSEATYESGFVIDKFPISRPNLTFSTLTVSNMSPEDSSIYLCSVDESGYTFGSGTRLTVV.

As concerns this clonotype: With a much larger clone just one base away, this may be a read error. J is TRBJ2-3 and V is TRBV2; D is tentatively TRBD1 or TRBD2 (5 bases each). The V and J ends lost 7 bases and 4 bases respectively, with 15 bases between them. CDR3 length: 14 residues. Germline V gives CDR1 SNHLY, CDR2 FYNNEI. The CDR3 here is CASNDRGGADTQYF. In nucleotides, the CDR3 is TGTGCCAGCAATGACCGGGGCGGCGCAGATACGCAGTATTTT.

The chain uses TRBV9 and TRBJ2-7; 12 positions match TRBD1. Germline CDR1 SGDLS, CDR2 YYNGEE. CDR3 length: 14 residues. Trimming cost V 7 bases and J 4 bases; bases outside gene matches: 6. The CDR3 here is CASGRDRGPYEQYF. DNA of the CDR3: TGTGCCAGCGGCAGGGACAGGGGGCCATACGAGCAGTACTTC.

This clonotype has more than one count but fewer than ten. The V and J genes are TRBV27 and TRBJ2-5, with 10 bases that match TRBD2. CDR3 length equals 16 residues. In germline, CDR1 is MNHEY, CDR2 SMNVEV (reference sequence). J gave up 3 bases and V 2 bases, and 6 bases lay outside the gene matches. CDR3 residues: CASSLQSGRAKETQYF. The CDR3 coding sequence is TGTGCCAGCAGTTTACAGAGCGGGAGGGCAAAAGAGACCCAGTACTTC.